The 9 T cell receptor beta chains presented below share a single source sample, sequenced in a study of T cells expressing NK-cell markers. Following a re-call of the 5' RACE reads, TCRdb has one entry per CDR3 protein and lacks DNA. Listed are hundreds of thousands of distinct CDR3 sequences; 3% to 4.5% falls within the top ten. Sequencing was done on a sample of blood T cells: a sorted CD56 or NKG2C T cell subset, CD4+ or CD8+ T cells, or bulk PBMC T cells (not recorded which). These receptors all stem from a man between 18 and 29 years old in good health.

V gene TRBV27 combines with J gene TRBJ2-1; TCRdb gives TRBD2 as the D gene, but with no DNA this cannot be confirmed. CDR1 MNHEY and CDR2 SMNVEV come from the germline V gene (reference sequence). The CDR3 runs to 14 residues. This CDR3 is CASSFGLARNEQFF.

This chain links TRBV20-1 with TRBJ1-4. The CDR3 covers 14 residues. CDR1 and CDR2 (germline): DFQATT, SNEGSKA (reference sequence). CDR3 in amino acids: CSALPITTNEKLFF.

The gene calls are TRBV5-1 and TRBJ2-1; the D call from TCRdb, TRBD2, cannot be confirmed without DNA. The CDR3 extends over 12 amino acids. Germline CDR1 reads SGHRS; CDR2 reads YFSETQ. CDR3: CASGVEGNEQFF.

The chain joins TRBV4-2 to TRBJ2-7; checking the TCRdb D call of TRBD2 is not possible without DNA. CDR1 LGHNA and CDR2 YNFKEQ come from the germline V gene. The CDR3 covers 16 residues. The CDR3 region is CASSQDPSGSRIEQYF.

The chain combines TRBV27 with TRBJ1-2; lacking DNA, the TRBD1 call made by TCRdb goes unchecked. The CDR3 is 16 residues long. The V gene's germline CDR1 is MNHEY and CDR2 SMNVEV (reference sequence). CDR3 in amino acids: CASSLRAGGSFYGYTF.

The chain recombines TRBV18 with TRBJ2-6; the TCRdb call, TRBD2, lacks DNA for checking. The CDR3 sequence is 18 residues long. Looked up from germline, CDR1 is KGHSH and CDR2 is LQKENI. The CDR3 loop reads CASSPLRVSPSGANVLTF. Supplemented by reference TRBV18 and TRBJ2-6, the full variable domain reads NAGVMQNPRHLVRRRGQEARLRCSPMKGHSHVYWYRQLPEEGLKFMVYLQKENIIDESGMPKERFSAEFPKEGPSILRIQQVVRGDSAAYFCASSPLRVSPSGANVLTFGAGSRLTVL.

The chain links TRBV11-2 to TRBJ2-2. CDR3 length equals 12 residues. In germline, CDR1 is SGHAT, CDR2 FQNNGV. The CDR3 is CATQERSGELFF.

The V and J genes are TRBV3-1 and TRBJ2-3. The CDR3 is made up of 14 amino acids. Germline V gives CDR1 LGHDT, CDR2 YNNKEL (reference sequence). The CDR3 region is CASSQDMATDTQYF.

The V and J genes are TRBV29-1 and TRBJ2-3. Germline V lookup: CDR1 SQVTM, CDR2 ANQGSEA. The CDR3 runs 12 residues. CDR3 in amino acids: CSVEVWSDTQYF.